This TCR beta chain was retrieved from a study of T cell repertoires in cytomegalovirus infection. Study background: Public TCR beta signatures indicated both CMV infection and matching HLA type. Study-level points and caveats: Ex vivo responses were dominated by HLA-C-restricted CMV-specific TCR beta clonotypes.

The V gene end was trimmed by 1 base and the J gene end by 6 bases; junction bases not matched to a gene: 7. Per germline, CDR1 SGHTA and CDR2 FQGNSA. CDR3 length: 15 amino acids. This clonotype has a handful of counts. Its specificity is not known. TCRdb itself ran the reads through MiXCR, one entry per CDR3 protein. Of some 500,000 distinct CDR3 sequences listed, 25% to 35% are singletons. The gene calls are TRBV7-2 and TRBJ2-3; 7 bases fit TRBD2. The sequence was obtained from a human donor in good health (CMV status not recorded). Some clones in this sample may be carry-over from other donors' samples. Sequenced material: cultured PBMCs, taken from culture after CMV antigen stimulation. The chain's CDR3 is CASSLGGRAWDTQYF. CDR3 DNA: TGTGCCAGCAGCTTAGGTGGGAGGGCCTGGGATACGCAGTATTTT.